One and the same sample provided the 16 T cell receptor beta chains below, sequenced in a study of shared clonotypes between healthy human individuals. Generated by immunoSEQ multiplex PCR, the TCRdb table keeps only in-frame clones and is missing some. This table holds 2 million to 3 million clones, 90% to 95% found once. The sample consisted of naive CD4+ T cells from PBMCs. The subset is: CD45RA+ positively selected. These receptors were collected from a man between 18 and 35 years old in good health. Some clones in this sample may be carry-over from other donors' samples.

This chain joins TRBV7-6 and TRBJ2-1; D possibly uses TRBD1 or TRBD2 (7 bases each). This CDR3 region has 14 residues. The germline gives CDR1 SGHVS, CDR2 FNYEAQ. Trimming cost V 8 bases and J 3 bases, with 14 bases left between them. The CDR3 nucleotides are TGTGCCAGCTCCAGGGGGGGCGACTACAATGAGCAGTTCTTC. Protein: CASSRGGDYNEQFF.

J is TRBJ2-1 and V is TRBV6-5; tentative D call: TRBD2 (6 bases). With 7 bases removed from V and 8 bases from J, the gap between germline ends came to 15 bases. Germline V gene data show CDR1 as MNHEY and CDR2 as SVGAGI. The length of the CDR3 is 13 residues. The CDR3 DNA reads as TGTGCCAGCAAGGGCGCCGGGGGAGATGAGCAGTTCTTC. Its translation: CASKGAGGDEQFF.

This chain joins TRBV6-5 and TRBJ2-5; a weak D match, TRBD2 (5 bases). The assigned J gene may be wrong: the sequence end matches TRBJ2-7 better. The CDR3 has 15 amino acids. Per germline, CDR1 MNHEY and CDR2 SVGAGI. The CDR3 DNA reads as TGTGCCAGCAGTTACGACGGACGAGGGCCCTACGAGCAGTACTTC. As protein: CASSYDGRGPYEQYF.

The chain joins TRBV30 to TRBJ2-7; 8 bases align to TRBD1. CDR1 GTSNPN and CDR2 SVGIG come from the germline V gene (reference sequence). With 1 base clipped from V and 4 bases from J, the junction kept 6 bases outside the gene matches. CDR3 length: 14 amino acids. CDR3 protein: CAWSGGTGGYEQYF. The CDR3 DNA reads TGTGCCTGGAGTGGAGGGACAGGCGGGTACGAGCAGTACTTC.

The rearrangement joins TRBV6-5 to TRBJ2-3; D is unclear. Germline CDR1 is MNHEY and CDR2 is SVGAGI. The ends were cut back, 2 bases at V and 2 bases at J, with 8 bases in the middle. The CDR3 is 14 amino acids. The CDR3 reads CASSYRAVTDTQYF. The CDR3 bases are TGTGCCAGCAGTTACAGGGCCGTCACAGATACGCAGTATTTT.

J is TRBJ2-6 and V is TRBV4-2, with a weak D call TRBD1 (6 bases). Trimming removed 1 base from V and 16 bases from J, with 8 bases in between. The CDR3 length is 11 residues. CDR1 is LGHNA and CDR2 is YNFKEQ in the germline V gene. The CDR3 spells CASSQGGTLTF. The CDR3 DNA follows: TGTGCCAGCAGCCAAGGGGGGACACTGACTTTC.

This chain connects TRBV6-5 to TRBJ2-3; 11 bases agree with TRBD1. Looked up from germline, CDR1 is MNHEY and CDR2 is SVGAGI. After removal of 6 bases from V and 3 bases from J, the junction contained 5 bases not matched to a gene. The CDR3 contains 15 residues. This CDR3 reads CASSWTGGLTDTQYF. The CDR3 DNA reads TGTGCCAGCAGCTGGACAGGGGGCTTAACAGATACGCAGTATTTT.

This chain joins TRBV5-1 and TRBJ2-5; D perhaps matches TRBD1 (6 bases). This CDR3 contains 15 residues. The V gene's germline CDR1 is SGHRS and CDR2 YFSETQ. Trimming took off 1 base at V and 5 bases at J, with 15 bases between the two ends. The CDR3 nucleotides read TGCGCCAGCAGCTTGTACAGGGATAACAAGGAGACCCAGTACTTC. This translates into CASSLYRDNKETQYF.

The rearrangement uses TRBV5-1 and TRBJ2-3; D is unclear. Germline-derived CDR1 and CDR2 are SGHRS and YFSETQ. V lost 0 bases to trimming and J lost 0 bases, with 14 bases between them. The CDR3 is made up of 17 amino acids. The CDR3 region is CASSLVFGRLSTDTQYF. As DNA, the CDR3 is TGCGCCAGCAGCTTGGTATTCGGACGGCTTAGCACAGATACGCAGTATTTT. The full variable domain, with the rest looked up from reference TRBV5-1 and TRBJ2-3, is KAGVTQTPRYLIKTRGQQVTLSCSPISGHRSVSWYQQTPGQGLQFLFEYFSETQRNKGNFPGRFSGRQFSNSRSEMNVSTLELGDSALYLCASSLVFGRLSTDTQYFGPGTRLTVL.

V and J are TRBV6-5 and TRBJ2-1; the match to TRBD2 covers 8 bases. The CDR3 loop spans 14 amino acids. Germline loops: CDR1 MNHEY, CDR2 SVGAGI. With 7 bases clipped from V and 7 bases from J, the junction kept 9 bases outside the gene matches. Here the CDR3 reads CASTSGPEGNEQFF. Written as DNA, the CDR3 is TGTGCCAGCACTAGCGGGCCCGAGGGTAATGAGCAGTTCTTC.

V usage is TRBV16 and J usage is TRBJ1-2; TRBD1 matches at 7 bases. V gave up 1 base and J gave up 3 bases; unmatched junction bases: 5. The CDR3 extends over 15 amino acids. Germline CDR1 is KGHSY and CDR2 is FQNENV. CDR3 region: CASSQFRQGDYGYTF. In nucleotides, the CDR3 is TGTGCCAGCAGCCAATTTAGGCAGGGGGACTATGGCTACACCTTC.

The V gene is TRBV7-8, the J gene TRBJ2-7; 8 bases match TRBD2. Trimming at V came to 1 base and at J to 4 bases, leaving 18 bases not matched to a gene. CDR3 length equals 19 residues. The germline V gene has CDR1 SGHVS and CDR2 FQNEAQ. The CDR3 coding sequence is TGTGCCAGCAGCTTAGTAGGGCGAGAGATAAGCGGGAGTGGGTACGAGCAGTACTTC. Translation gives CASSLVGREISGSGYEQYF.

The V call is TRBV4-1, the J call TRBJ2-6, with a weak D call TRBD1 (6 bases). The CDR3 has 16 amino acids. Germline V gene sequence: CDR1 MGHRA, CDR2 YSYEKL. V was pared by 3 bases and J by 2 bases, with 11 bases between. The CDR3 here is CASSQLQGTGANVLTF. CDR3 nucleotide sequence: TGCGCCAGCAGCCAGCTGCAGGGGACTGGGGCCAACGTCCTGACTTTC.

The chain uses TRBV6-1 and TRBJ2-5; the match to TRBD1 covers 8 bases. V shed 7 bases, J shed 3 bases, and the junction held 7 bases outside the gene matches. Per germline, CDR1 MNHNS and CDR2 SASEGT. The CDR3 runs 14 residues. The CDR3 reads CASTVAGGEETQYF. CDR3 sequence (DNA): TGTGCCAGCACAGTAGCAGGGGGCGAAGAGACCCAGTACTTC.

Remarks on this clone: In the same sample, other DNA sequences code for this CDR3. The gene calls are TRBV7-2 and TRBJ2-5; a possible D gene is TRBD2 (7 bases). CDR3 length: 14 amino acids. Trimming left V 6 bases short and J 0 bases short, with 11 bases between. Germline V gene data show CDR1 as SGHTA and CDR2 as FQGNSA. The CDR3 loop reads CASRRGGNQETQYF. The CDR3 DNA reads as TGTGCCAGCAGAAGGGGGGGGAACCAAGAGACCCAGTACTTC.

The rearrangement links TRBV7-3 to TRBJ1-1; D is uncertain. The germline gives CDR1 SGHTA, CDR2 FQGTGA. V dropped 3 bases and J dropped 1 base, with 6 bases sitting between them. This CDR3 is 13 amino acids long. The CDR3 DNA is TGTGCCAGCAGCTTTAGGAAGAACACTGAAGCTTTCTTT. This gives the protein CASSFRKNTEAFF. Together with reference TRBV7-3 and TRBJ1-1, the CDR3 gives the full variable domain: GAGVSQTPSNKVTEKGKYVELRCDPISGHTALYWYRQSLGQGPEFLIYFQGTGAADDSGLPNDRFFAVRPEGSVSTLKIQRTERGDSAVYLCASSFRKNTEAFFGQGTRLTVV.